Described below is a single T cell receptor beta chain sequence and its context. The antigen this receptor binds is unknown. Base-call qualities are not available, and no considerably larger clone is one nucleotide away. This sample is drawn from a study of identifying expanded T cells in peripheral blood (dated by TCRdb to about 2019). For the wider study: Technical replicates were generated by sequencing separate aliquots of the same genomic DNA pool, with four replicates compared pairwise.

During the collection period, no infections or other immune events were recorded for the healthy donors. Blood repertoires from healthy donors were used as a training cohort for calibrating time-dependent variance in a beta-binomial model of differential abundance of T-cell clones. The training cohort was composed of some ten healthy donors, 3 female and 7 male. The donors were between roughly 29 and 65 years old, with an average age of roughly 40 years. Whole blood from each healthy donor was obtained from a commercial supplier and was collected at three time points roughly 14 days apart. For immunosequencing, genomic DNA was extracted from whole blood that had not been sorted. V loses 1 base of germline sequence and J loses 5 bases, and the interval between the two ends is 13 bases. For CDR1 and CDR2, the germline V gene lists SGHTS and YDEGEE. From the cysteine up to the phenylalanine, the CDR3 has a length of 15 residues. Kept here is only the CDR3 DNA, which spans 45 bases and is read in frame from base 1.

The investigation overall reported the following: Variance in clone template counts between roughly two-week samples significantly increased with total template count across all healthy donors. Across all healthy-donor time intervals, the beta-binomial model significantly lowered both the number of clones called differentially abundant and the false-positive rate. It was expected by the authors that biological variance in healthy repertoires might increase further over much longer intervals, such as months to years. Between technical replicates the binomial model flagged about 1.2 differentially abundant clones, whereas over roughly 2 weeks the binomial model flagged about 16.4 and over approximately four weeks 19 to 20.

The immunoSEQ Assay, which uses bias-controlled multiplex PCR amplification of genomic DNA, was used to profile TCRbeta CDR3 regions. In the original analysis: To quantify the absolute abundance of each unique TCRbeta CDR3 region, the sequences were collapsed and filtered. Differential abundance was tested with a binomial (Fisher-equivalent) model and with a beta-binomial model adding time-dependent variance fitted from healthy donors. Clones with fewer than 5 combined templates were removed, and a clone was called differentially abundant if the clone's Benjamini-Hochberg FDR was below 0.01. Using the form v = (b*log(k)+a)^2, the beta-binomial variance was modeled as a function of the total template count across the two samples. The table comes from immuneACCESS by way of TCRdb, which keeps in-frame sequences with V and J called. Part of the clones is missing from these tables; in studies checked, under half for an unresolved V gene and the rest for unknown reasons. That table supplies the V and J calls and clone size; D and trimming were determined from the DNA. The sample profile shows about 58,000 clones; approximately 89% of them were found once. The ten top clones hold around 3.5% of the sample.

Source material: blood. The chain links TRBV5-8 with TRBJ2-1; matching of 5 bases hints at TRBD1 as the D gene. This receptor was obtained from a person between 18 and 70 years old in good health. The nucleotide sequence is given as TGTGCCAGCAGCTTGAGGGGTGGAACCAACAATGAGCAGTTCTTC. This encodes CASSLRGGTNNEQFF.